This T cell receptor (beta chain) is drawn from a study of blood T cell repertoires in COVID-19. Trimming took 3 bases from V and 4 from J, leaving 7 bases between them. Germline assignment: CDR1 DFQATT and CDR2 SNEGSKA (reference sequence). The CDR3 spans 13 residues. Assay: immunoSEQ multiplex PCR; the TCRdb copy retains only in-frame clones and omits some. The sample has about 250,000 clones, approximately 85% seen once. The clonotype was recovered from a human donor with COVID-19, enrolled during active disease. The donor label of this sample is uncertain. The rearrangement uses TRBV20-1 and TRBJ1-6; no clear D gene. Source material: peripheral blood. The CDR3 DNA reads TGCAGTGCTAGTCCATTGTATAATTCACCCCTCCACTTT. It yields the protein CSASPLYNSPLHF.